This T cell receptor (beta chain) was observed in a study of T cell repertoires in ileal Crohn's disease. Overall study context: Over 30% were active smokers at surgery; median disease duration was around 7.9 years. Postoperative therapy was given to about half: roughly twelve thiopurines, some 18 anti-TNF agents.

Method: immunoSEQ multiplex PCR; TCRdb's copy keeps in-frame clones and lacks some. The sample has some 17,000 clones; about 80% are singletons. Looked up from germline, CDR1 is SGHDT and CDR2 is YYEEEE. The CDR3 sequence is 17 residues long. Trimming stripped 3 bases from V and 1 base from J, with 17 bases between. Time point described: inflamed ileum from the surgical specimen. The clonotype originates from an adult with Crohn's disease. Source material: ileal tissue. The gene calls are TRBV5-6 and TRBJ2-4; D is uncertain. The CDR3 spells CASSYRTLARAKNIQYF. The CDR3 DNA reads as TGTGCCAGCAGCTATCGTACCCTGGCGCGGGCCAAAAACATTCAGTACTTC.